Following are 22 T cell receptor beta chains from one sample sequenced in a study of T cell responses to AZD1222 COVID-19 vaccine. Some clones are missing from TCRdb's copy, which holds only in-frame ones; the method was immunoSEQ multiplex PCR. Of around 99,000 clones listed, 70% to 90% are singletons. Sequencing used peripheral blood, obtained on day 0 of MenACWY control vaccination. The receptors were gathered from an adult in good health.

This rearrangement joins TRBV4-3 to TRBJ1-2; D is perhaps TRBD1 (5 bases). The ends were cut back, 0 bases at V and 4 bases at J, with 9 bases in the middle. Germline CDR1 LGHNA, CDR2 YSLEER. This CDR3 has 14 amino acids. CDR3 protein: CASSQDRQTYGYTF. Here the CDR3 DNA reads TGCGCCAGCAGCCAAGATCGACAGACCTATGGCTACACCTTC.

The CDR3 loop reads CASSPGPTRTDTQYF. For the CDR3, the DNA is TGTGCCAGCAGCCCAGGCCCGACCCGCACAGATACGCAGTATTTT. The rearrangement joins TRBV7-3 to TRBJ2-3, with no clear D. The CDR3 spans 15 residues. Germline CDR1 SGHTA, CDR2 FQGTGA. The V gene lost 5 bases and the J gene lost 1 base, with 13 bases spanning the gap.

The chain employs TRBV5-4 and TRBJ1-1; the match to TRBD1 covers 7 bases. V dropped 4 bases and J dropped 5; count of bases not matched to a gene: 17. The CDR3 extends over 17 amino acids. Germline V lookup: CDR1 SGHNT, CDR2 YYREEE (reference sequence). The CDR3 is CASSLWGRAGGRTEAFF. In nucleotides, the CDR3 is TGTGCCAGCAGCCTGTGGGGAAGGGCAGGGGGGAGGACTGAAGCTTTCTTT.

This clone was picked up a small number of times. V and J are TRBV29-1 and TRBJ2-5, with a weak D call TRBD1 (5 bases). The CDR3 consists of 13 residues. V gave up 2 bases and J gave up 1 base, with 8 bases separating them. From germline, CDR1 is SQVTM and CDR2 ANQGSEA. CDR3 loop: CSVERQTQETQYF. The CDR3 region has the DNA TGCAGCGTTGAACGACAGACCCAAGAGACCCAGTACTTC.

The chain links TRBV5-4 to TRBJ2-7; D perhaps matches TRBD1 (6 bases). The CDR3 runs 14 residues. Trimming pared 3 bases from V and 2 bases from J, leaving 12 bases between. CDR1 and CDR2 (germline): SGHNT, YYREEE (reference sequence). The CDR3 region is CASSSQGKAYEQYF. Written as DNA, the CDR3 is TGTGCCAGCAGCTCTCAGGGGAAAGCCTACGAGCAGTACTTC.

This rearrangement joins TRBV9 to TRBJ2-3; D may be TRBD1 (6 bases). The germline V and J ends were trimmed by 0 bases and 5 bases, with 13 bases remaining between them. Germline V lookup: CDR1 SGDLS, CDR2 YYNGEE. The CDR3 totals 15 residues. Here the CDR3 reads CASSVALQGRDTQYF. The DNA for the CDR3 is TGTGCCAGCAGCGTAGCTCTCCAGGGGCGAGATACGCAGTATTTT.

The chain uses TRBV6-2 or TRBV6-3 and TRBJ2-5, with TRBD2 as a possible D gene (5 bases). V lost 4 bases and J 2 bases, leaving 8 bases between the germline ends. CDR1 and CDR2 (germline): MNHEY, SVGEGT. The CDR3 runs to 13 residues. CDR3 nucleotide sequence: TGTGCCAGCAGTTTTGGACTTCAAGAGACCCAGTACTTC. Translating gives CASSFGLQETQYF.

The CDR3 protein is CATSRSGGLVGYTF. The CDR3 coding sequence is TGTGCCACCAGCAGGAGCGGGGGGCTGGTTGGCTACACCTTC. The chain employs TRBV15 and TRBJ1-2; D perhaps matches TRBD1 (6 bases). The CDR3 covers 14 residues. V lost 3 bases to trimming and J lost 7 bases, with 15 bases between them. Germline loops: CDR1 LNHNV, CDR2 YYDKDF (reference sequence).

This chain joins TRBV7-2 and TRBJ2-3; D gene unclear. Germline V gives CDR1 SGHTA, CDR2 FQGNSA. CDR3 size: 11 residues. V was trimmed by 4 bases and J by 6 bases, leaving 5 bases between them. The CDR3 nucleotides are TGTGCCAGCAGCTCGCGTGATACGCAGTATTTT. Its translation: CASSSRDTQYF.

This clone occurred a few times. V gene TRBV7-6 combines with J gene TRBJ2-3; 9 nucleotides line up with TRBD2. The germline V gene has CDR1 SGHVS and CDR2 FNYEAQ. V lost 5 bases and J lost 2; bases outside the gene matches: 5. The CDR3 has 15 amino acids. Written as DNA, the CDR3 is TGTGCCAGCAGCACCCGGACTAGCGCCACAGATACGCAGTATTTT. This sequence encodes CASSTRTSATDTQYF.

V usage is TRBV5-5 and J usage is TRBJ2-6; D unclear. Trimming removed 0 bases at V and 1 base at J, with 11 bases between. The CDR3 runs 17 residues. CDR1 is SGHKS and CDR2 is YYEKEE in the germline V gene (reference sequence). The CDR3 sequence: CASSLGPRASGANVLTF. In nucleotides, the CDR3 is TGTGCCAGCAGCTTGGGCCCAAGGGCTTCTGGGGCCAACGTCCTGACTTTC.

The V and J genes are TRBV4-2 and TRBJ2-2; D remains unclear. From germline, CDR1 is LGHNA and CDR2 YNFKEQ. Trimming shortened V by 6 bases and J by 2 bases, and 4 bases separated the two germline ends. This CDR3 region has 12 residues. The CDR3 spells CASRENTGELFF. The CDR3 region has the DNA TGTGCCAGCAGAGAAAACACCGGGGAGCTGTTTTTT.

V gene TRBV2 combines with J gene TRBJ1-4; TRBD1 is a possible D gene (6 bases). The CDR3 has 14 amino acids. Germline CDR1 reads SNHLY; CDR2 reads FYNNEI. V was pared by 4 bases and J by 1 base, with 7 bases between. The CDR3, as DNA: TGTGCCAGCAGTGCGGACAGAACTAATGAAAAACTGTTTTTT. Translated: CASSADRTNEKLFF.

The gene calls are TRBV27 and TRBJ1-3; D is ambiguous. The CDR3 spans 14 residues. CDR1 MNHEY and CDR2 SMNVEV come from the germline V gene (reference sequence). V was clipped by 1 base and J by 4 bases, with 8 bases between them. The CDR3 bases are TGTGCCAGCAGTTTATTTGGAGCCGGAAACACCATATATTTT. Its protein product is CASSLFGAGNTIYF.

The chain joins TRBV5-6 to TRBJ1-4; D not certain. V lost 4 bases, J lost 4 bases, and 5 bases lay in between. CDR3 length: 12 amino acids. The germline V gene encodes CDR1 SGHDT and CDR2 YYEEEE. CDR3 protein: CASSRNNEKLFF. CDR3 in DNA: TGTGCCAGCAGCCGGAATAATGAAAAACTGTTTTTT.

This chain uses TRBV7-3 with TRBJ1-2; 7 bases line up with TRBD1. J was trimmed by 7 bases and V by 5 bases; bases with no gene match: 7. The germline CDR1 and CDR2 sequences are SGHTA and FQGTGA. CDR3 size: 13 residues. CDR3 region: CASSRKDRVGYTF. CDR3 DNA sequence: TGTGCCAGCAGCCGTAAAGACAGGGTTGGCTACACCTTC.

The J gene is TRBJ2-2, the V gene TRBV6-5; tentative D call: TRBD2 (5 bases). V was clipped by 7 bases and J by 0 bases, with 12 bases between them. Germline values: CDR1 MNHEY, CDR2 SVGAGI. The CDR3 totals 15 residues. Written as DNA, the CDR3 is TGTGCCAGCACCCGGAGGCTACCGAACACCGGGGAGCTGTTTTTT. The encoded protein is CASTRRLPNTGELFF.

The chain joins TRBV19 to TRBJ1-2; maybe TRBD1 (5 bases). Germline V lookup: CDR1 LNHDA, CDR2 SQIVND (reference sequence). V lost 2 bases and J 5 bases, leaving 9 bases between the germline ends. This CDR3 contains 13 residues. The CDR3 here is CASSIQGVYGYTF. The CDR3 DNA reads TGTGCCAGTAGTATACAGGGAGTGTATGGCTACACCTTC. Full variable domain (remainder filled in from reference TRBV19 and TRBJ1-2): DGGITQSPKYLFRKEGQNVTLSCEQNLNHDAMYWYRQDPGQGLRLIYYSQIVNDFQKGDIAEGYSVSREKKESFPLTVTSAQKNPTAFYLCASSIQGVYGYTFGSGTRLTVV.

V and J are TRBV30 and TRBJ2-5; D may be TRBD2 (6 bases). Germline V gene sequence: CDR1 GTSNPN, CDR2 SVGIG (reference sequence). This CDR3 region has 13 residues. The ends were cut back, 5 bases at V and 3 bases at J, with 13 bases in the middle. CDR3: CAWASGLKETQYF. The CDR3 DNA follows: TGTGCCTGGGCAAGCGGACTAAAAGAGACCCAGTACTTC.

This clone came up once. This chain joins TRBV4-3 and TRBJ2-3, with D uncertain. Germline V CDR1 and CDR2: LGHNA, YSLEER. The CDR3 sequence is 17 residues long. V dropped 0 bases and J dropped 0 bases, with 13 bases sitting between them. CDR3 region: CASSQDRAAASTDTQYF. The CDR3 region has the DNA TGCGCCAGCAGCCAAGATAGGGCAGCAGCTAGCACAGATACGCAGTATTTT.

V usage is TRBV2 and J usage is TRBJ2-5, with D maybe TRBD1 (5 bases). This CDR3 is built from 17 residues. Germline V lookup: CDR1 SNHLY, CDR2 FYNNEI. Trimming shortened V by 0 bases and J by 2 bases, and 16 bases separated the two germline ends. As DNA, the CDR3 is TGTGCCAGCAGTGAAGCTTTGTCAGGGATTTTACAAGAGACCCAGTACTTC. It codes for CASSEALSGILQETQYF.

V gene TRBV30 combines with J gene TRBJ2-5; D not resolved. The CDR3 is 13 residues long. Germline V gives CDR1 GTSNPN, CDR2 SVGIG (reference sequence). Trimming removed 8 bases at V and 5 bases at J, with 18 bases between. The DNA of the CDR3 is TGTGCCGGTAAGACCGGCGAGGTGGAGACCCAGTACTTC. Its translation: CAGKTGEVETQYF.